The clone carrying this TCR beta chain occurred once. The data derive from a study of shared clonotypes between healthy human individuals. Trimming took off 0 bases at V and 16 bases at J, with 37 bases between the two ends. CDR3 length: 20 residues. CDR1 and CDR2 from the germline V gene are SGHTA and FQGTGA. TCRdb's table, derived via immunoSEQ multiplex PCR, lists solely in-frame clones and lacks some. The table includes over a million clones, about 84% detected once. The receptor was derived from a man aged 18 to 29 in good health. Some clones in this sample may be carry-over from other donors' samples. Input material: memory CD4+ T cells from PBMCs. Noted subset: CD45RA-negative fraction. The rearrangement joins TRBV7-3 to TRBJ2-4; TRBD2 might be the D (6 bases). The CDR3 spells CASSLTPFNPQRYGGTEIYF. The DNA of the CDR3 is TGTGCCAGCAGCTTAACGCCTTTCAACCCACAACGGTATGGCGGGACTGAGATATACTTC.